This entry lists 2 T cell receptor beta chains sequenced from one sample in a study of Ad26.COV2.S vaccination and SARS-CoV-2 variants. Treatment here: 19 received Ad26.COV2.S at low or high dose, single or two shots; roughly five received placebo; per-sample allocation not given. At day 63 after the first vaccine or placebo injection, samples were drawn. Here immunoSEQ multiplex PCR was the method, and the copy in TCRdb shows in-frame clones only, minus some. The sample yields around 300,000 clones, 85% to 90% seen once. The sequences come from peripheral blood, collected in a trial of Ad26.COV2.S vaccine versus placebo. The receptors shown here come from a person aged 18 to 65 who received the Ad26.COV2.S COVID-19 vaccine or a placebo.

The chain uses TRBV7-3 and TRBJ1-1; D is ambiguous. Germline V gene data show CDR1 as SGHTA and CDR2 as FQGTGA. This CDR3 has 13 residues. V dropped 3 bases and J dropped 0 bases, with 5 bases sitting between them. The CDR3 region is CASSFGLNTEAFF. In nucleotides, the CDR3 is TGTGCCAGCAGCTTCGGACTGAACACTGAAGCTTTCTTT.

The chain uses TRBV4-2 and TRBJ1-6; D is perhaps TRBD1 (5 bases). Deletions cut 0 bases from V and 13 bases from J, with 13 bases between. The CDR3 is made up of 14 amino acids. Germline V lookup: CDR1 LGHNA, CDR2 YNFKEQ. The CDR3 DNA is TGTGCCAGCAGCCAAGATCGGGGGATAGTGCCCCTCCACTTT. It codes for CASSQDRGIVPLHF.